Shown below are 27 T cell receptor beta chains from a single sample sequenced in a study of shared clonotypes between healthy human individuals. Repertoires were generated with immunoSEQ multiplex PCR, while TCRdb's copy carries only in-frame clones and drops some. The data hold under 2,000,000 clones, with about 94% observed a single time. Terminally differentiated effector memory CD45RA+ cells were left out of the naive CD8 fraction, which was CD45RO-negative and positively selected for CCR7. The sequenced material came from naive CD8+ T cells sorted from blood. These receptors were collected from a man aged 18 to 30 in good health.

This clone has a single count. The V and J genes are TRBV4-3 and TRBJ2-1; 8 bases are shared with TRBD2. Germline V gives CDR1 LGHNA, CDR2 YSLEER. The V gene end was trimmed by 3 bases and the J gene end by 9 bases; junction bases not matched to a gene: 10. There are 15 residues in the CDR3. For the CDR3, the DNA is TGCGCCAGCAGCCAGCGGGGGGCAAGTATGACTGAGCAGTTCTTC. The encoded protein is CASSQRGASMTEQFF.

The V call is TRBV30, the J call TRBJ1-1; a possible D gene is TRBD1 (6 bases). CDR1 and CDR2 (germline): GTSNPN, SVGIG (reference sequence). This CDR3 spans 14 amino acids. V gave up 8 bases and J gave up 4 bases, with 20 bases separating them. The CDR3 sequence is CASSQGSGGTEAFF. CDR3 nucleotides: TGTGCCAGCTCACAGGGTTCGGGAGGCACTGAAGCTTTCTTT. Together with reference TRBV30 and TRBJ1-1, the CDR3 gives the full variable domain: SQTIHQWPATLVQPVGSPLSLECTVEGTSNPNLYWYRQAAGRGLQLLFYSVGIGQISSEVPQNLSASRPQDRQFILSSKKLLLSDSGFYLCASSQGSGGTEAFFGQGTRLTVV.

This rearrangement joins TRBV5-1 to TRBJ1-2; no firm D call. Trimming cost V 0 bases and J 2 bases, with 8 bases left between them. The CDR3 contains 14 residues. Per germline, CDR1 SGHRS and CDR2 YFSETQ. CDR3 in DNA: TGCGCCAGCAGCTTGGGTCACCCGAACTATGGCTACACCTTC. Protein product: CASSLGHPNYGYTF.

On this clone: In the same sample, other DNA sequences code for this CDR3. CDR3 loop: CASSDRGSTDTQYF. The CDR3 region has the DNA TGTGCCAGCTCGGACAGGGGGAGCACAGATACGCAGTATTTT. The V gene is TRBV27, the J gene TRBJ2-3, with 10 bases identical to TRBD1. The CDR3 loop spans 14 amino acids. Germline CDR1 reads MNHEY; CDR2 reads SMNVEV (reference sequence). V trimming: 8 bases; J trimming: 0 bases; junction bases outside the gene matches: 2.

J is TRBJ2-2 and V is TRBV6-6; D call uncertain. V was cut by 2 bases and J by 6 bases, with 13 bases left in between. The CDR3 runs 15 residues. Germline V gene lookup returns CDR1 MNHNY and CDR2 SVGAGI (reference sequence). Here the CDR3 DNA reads TGTGCCAGCAGTTACGGGGAAGTGTCTCCCGGGGAGCTGTTTTTT. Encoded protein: CASSYGEVSPGELFF.

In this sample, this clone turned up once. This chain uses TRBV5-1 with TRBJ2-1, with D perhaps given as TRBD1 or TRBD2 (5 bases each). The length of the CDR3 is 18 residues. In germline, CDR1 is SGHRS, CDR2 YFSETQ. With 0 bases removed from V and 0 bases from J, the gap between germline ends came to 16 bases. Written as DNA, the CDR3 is TGCGCCAGCAGCTTGGATGGGGGAGCGCTAAGCTCCTACAATGAGCAGTTCTTC. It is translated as CASSLDGGALSSYNEQFF.

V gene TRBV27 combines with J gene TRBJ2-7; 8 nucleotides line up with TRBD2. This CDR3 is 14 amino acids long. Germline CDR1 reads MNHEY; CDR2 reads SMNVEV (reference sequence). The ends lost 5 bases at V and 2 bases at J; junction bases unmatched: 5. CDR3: CASSPTSGTYEQYF. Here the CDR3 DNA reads TGTGCCAGCAGTCCTACTAGCGGAACCTACGAGCAGTACTTC.

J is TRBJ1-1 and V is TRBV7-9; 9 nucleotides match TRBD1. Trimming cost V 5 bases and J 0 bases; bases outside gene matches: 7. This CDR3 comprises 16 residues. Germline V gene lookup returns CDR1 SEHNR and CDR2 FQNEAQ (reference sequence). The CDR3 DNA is TGTGCCAGCAGCCAAACAGGGGGCCAGGTGAACACTGAAGCTTTCTTT. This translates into CASSQTGGQVNTEAFF.

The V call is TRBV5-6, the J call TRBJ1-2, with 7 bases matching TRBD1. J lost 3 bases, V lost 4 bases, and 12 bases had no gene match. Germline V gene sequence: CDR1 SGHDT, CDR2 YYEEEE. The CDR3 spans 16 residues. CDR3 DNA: TGTGCCAGCAGCCTGCTGATGGCAGGGGGATACTATGGCTACACCTTC. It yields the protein CASSLLMAGGYYGYTF.

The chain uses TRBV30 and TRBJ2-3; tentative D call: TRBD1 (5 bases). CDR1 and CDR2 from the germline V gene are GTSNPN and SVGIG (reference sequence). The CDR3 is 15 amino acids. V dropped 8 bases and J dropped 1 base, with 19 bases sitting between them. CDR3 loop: CAGHSPRWGTDTQYF. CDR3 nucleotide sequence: TGTGCCGGACATTCTCCGCGGTGGGGCACAGATACGCAGTATTTT.

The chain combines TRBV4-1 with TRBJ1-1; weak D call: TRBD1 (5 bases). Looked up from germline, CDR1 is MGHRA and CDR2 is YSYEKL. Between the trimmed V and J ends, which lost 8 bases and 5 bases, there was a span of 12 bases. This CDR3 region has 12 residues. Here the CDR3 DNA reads TGCGCCAGCGTAAGGGGTAAAACTGAAGCTTTCTTT. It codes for CASVRGKTEAFF.

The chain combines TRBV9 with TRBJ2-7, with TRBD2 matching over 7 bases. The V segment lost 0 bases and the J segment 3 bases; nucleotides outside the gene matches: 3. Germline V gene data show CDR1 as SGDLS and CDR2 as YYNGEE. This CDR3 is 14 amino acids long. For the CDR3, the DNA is TGTGCCAGCAGCGTAGCTAGGACTAGCTACGAGCAGTACTTC. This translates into CASSVARTSYEQYF.

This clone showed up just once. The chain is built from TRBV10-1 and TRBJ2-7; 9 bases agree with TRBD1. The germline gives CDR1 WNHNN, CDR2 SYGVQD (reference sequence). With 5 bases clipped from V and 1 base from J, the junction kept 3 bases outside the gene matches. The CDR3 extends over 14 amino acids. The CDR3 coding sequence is TGCGCCAGCAGTCCGGGACAGGGTTCCTACGAGCAGTACTTC. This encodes CASSPGQGSYEQYF.

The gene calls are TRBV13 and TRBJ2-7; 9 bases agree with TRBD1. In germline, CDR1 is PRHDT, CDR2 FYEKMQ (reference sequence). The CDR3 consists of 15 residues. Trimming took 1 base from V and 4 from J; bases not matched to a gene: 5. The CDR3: CASSLEYGTGYEQYF. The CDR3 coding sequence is TGTGCCAGCAGCTTAGAGTACGGGACAGGGTACGAGCAGTACTTC.

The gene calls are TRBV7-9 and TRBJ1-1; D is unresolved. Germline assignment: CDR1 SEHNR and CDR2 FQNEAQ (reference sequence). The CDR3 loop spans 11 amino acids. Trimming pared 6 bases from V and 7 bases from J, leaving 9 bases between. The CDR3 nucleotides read TGTGCCAGCAGTTACCAGAATGAAGCTTTCTTT. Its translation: CASSYQNEAFF.

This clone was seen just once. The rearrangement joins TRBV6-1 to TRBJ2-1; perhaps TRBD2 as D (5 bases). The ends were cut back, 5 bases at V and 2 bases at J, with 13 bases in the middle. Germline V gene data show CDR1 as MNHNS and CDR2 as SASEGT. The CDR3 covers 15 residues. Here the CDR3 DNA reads TGTGCCAGCAGTTCACTAGGTAACGCCTACAATGAGCAGTTCTTC. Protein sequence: CASSSLGNAYNEQFF.

The CDR3 region has the DNA TGTGCCAGCAGCCCCGGTGAGGGGTTCTCTGGAAACACCATATATTTT. Translating it yields CASSPGEGFSGNTIYF. The chain carries TRBV5-6 and TRBJ1-3; D possibly corresponds to TRBD1 (5 bases). Trimming pared 4 bases from V and 0 bases from J, leaving 14 bases between. The CDR3 loop spans 16 amino acids. The V gene's germline CDR1 is SGHDT and CDR2 YYEEEE.

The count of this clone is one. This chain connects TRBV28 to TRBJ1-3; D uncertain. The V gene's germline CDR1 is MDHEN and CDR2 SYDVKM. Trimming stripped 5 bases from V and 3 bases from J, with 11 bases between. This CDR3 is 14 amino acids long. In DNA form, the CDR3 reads TGTGCCAGCAGTGTACCTGGGGATGGAAACACCATATATTTT. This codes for CASSVPGDGNTIYF. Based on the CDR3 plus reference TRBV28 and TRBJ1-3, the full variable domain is DVKVTQSSRYLVKRTGEKVFLECVQDMDHENMFWYRQDPGLGLRLIYFSYDVKMKEKGDIPEGYSVSREKKERFSLILESASTNQTSMYLCASSVPGDGNTIYFGEGSWLTVV.

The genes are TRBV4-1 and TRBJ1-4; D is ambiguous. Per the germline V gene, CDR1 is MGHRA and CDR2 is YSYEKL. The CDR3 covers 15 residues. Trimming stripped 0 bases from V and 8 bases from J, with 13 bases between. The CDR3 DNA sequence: TGCGCCAGCAGCCAAGATAGGGAGGGATGGGAAAAACTGTTTTTT. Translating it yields CASSQDREGWEKLFF.

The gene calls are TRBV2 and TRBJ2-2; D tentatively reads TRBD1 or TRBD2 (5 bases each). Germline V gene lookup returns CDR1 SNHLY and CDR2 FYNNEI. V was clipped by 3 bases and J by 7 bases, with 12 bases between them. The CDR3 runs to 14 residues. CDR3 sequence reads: CASSEETEGGELFF. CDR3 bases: TGTGCCAGCAGTGAGGAGACAGAGGGCGGGGAGCTGTTTTTT.

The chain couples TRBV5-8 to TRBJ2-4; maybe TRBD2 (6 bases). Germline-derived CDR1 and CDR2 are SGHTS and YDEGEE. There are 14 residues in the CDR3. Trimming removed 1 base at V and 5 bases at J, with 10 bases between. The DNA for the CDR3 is TGTGCCAGCAGCTTGCGGGGGTTGGAAAACATTCAGTACTTC. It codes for CASSLRGLENIQYF.

The CDR3 DNA reads TGTGCCAGCAGTTTGACACCTTATAGCAATCAGCCCCAGCATTTT. Its translation is CASSLTPYSNQPQHF. The chain employs TRBV27 and TRBJ1-5; D not resolved. V lost 3 bases to trimming and J lost 0 bases, with 9 bases between them. The CDR3 runs 15 residues. Germline V gives CDR1 MNHEY, CDR2 SMNVEV (reference sequence).

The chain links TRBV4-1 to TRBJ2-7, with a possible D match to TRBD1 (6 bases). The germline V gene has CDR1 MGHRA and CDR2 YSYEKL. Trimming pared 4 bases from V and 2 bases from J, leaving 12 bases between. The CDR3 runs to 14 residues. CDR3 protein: CASSLRDKAYEQYF. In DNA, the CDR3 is TGCGCCAGCAGCCTCCGGGACAAAGCCTACGAGCAGTACTTC.

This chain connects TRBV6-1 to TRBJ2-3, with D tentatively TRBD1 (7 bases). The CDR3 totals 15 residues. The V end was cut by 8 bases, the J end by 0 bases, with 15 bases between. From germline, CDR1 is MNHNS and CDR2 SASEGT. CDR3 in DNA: TGTGCCAGCCGGAGGGGGCAAGCTAGCACAGATACGCAGTATTTT. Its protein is CASRRGQASTDTQYF.

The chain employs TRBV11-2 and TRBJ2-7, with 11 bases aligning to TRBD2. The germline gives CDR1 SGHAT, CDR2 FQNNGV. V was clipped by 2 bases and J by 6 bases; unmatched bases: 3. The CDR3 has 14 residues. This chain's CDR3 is CASSLFSGGAEQYF. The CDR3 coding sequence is TGTGCCAGCAGCTTATTTAGCGGGGGGGCCGAGCAGTACTTC.

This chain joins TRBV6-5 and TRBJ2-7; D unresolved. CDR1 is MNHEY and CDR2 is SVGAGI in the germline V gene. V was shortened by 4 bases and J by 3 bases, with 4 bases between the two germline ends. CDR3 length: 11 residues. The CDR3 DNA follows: TGTGCCAGCAGTTCCATCTACGAGCAGTACTTC. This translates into CASSSIYEQYF.

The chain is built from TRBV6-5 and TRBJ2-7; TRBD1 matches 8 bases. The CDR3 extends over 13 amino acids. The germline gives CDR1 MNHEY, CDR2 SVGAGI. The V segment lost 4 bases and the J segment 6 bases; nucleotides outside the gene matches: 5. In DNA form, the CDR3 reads TGTGCCAGCAGTTCCGGGACAGGTCCCGAGCAGTACTTC. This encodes CASSSGTGPEQYF.